The 13 T cell receptor beta chains below were found in one sample sequenced in a study of CXCR3-negative and CXCR3-positive naive CD8 T cells. No antigen has been identified for these receptors. Whole-study findings and limits: TRB CDR3s were more hydrophobic in CXCR3-positive than in CXCR3-negative naive cells.

5' RACE with UMI labels generated the TRB cDNA libraries. Reanalyzing the 5' RACE reads, TCRdb keeps one entry per CDR3 protein, without DNA. The data include approximately 100,000 distinct CDR3 sequences; the top ten clones carry approximately 0.36%. What was sequenced was naive CXCR3+ CD8+ T cells from blood. Specified subset: CD45RO-CCR7+CD27+CD95- naive CD8+ T cells expressing CXCR3 (TNR3+). Receptors were obtained from a human donor in good health. Some clones in this sample may be carry-over from other donors' samples.

V is TRBV7-9 and J is TRBJ2-1; TCRdb returns TRBD1, unconfirmable since there is no DNA. Germline assignment: CDR1 SEHNR and CDR2 FQNEAQ (reference sequence). This CDR3 contains 18 residues. This CDR3 is CASSGQGALLSSYNEQFF.

The chain links TRBV10-1 to TRBJ2-3. This CDR3 comprises 14 residues. From germline, CDR1 is WNHNN and CDR2 SYGVQD (reference sequence). CDR3 sequence reads: CASSGGPNTDTRYF.

The chain employs TRBV7-2 and TRBJ2-3; the TRBD1 assignment by TCRdb is unverifiable without DNA. The germline V gene has CDR1 SGHTA and CDR2 FQGNSA. The CDR3 sequence is 17 residues long. This CDR3 reads CASSPKQGYLFPDTQYF.

The rearrangement joins TRBV9 to TRBJ2-1. The CDR3 contains 15 residues. Germline values: CDR1 SGDLS, CDR2 YYNGEE. CDR3 sequence: CASSAGKSSYNEQFF.

This chain links TRBV12-3 or TRBV12-4 with TRBJ2-1; lacking DNA, the TRBD2 call made by TCRdb goes unchecked. The CDR3 totals 15 residues. CDR3 in amino acids: CASRSYRDYYNEQFF.

V is TRBV20-1 and J is TRBJ2-1; with no DNA, the TCRdb D assignment of TRBD2 cannot be verified. The CDR3 is made up of 16 amino acids. Germline assignment: CDR1 DFQATT and CDR2 SNEGSKA (reference sequence). CDR3 region: CSASLDIAGLTSGQFF.

V usage is TRBV28 and J usage is TRBJ2-3; TCRdb designates TRBD1, a call that cannot be tested without DNA. In germline, CDR1 is MDHEN, CDR2 SYDVKM. The CDR3 totals 14 residues. The CDR3 sequence is CASSLVGGTDTQYF.

The rearrangement joins TRBV23-1 to TRBJ1-4. TRBV23-1 is designated an ORF whose function remains uncertain. CDR3 size: 20 residues. The CDR3 spells CASSGGGRVPIDATNEKLFF.

This chain uses TRBV14 with TRBJ2-1. The CDR3 spans 13 residues. The germline V gene encodes CDR1 SGHDN and CDR2 FVKESK. The CDR3 sequence: CASSQAPWNEQFF.

The chain is built from TRBV7-9 and TRBJ2-7; TCRdb proposes TRBD1, but this gene call is untestable without DNA. The CDR3 runs to 16 residues. The germline V gene has CDR1 SEHNR and CDR2 FQNEAQ (reference sequence). The CDR3 loop is CASSLVLGGQSYEQYF. The whole variable domain, filled in from reference TRBV7-9 and TRBJ2-7, reads DTGVSQNPRHKITKRGQNVTFRCDPISEHNRLYWYRQTLGQGPEFLTYFQNEAQLEKSRLLSDRFSAERPKGSFSTLEIQRTEQGDSAMYLCASSLVLGGQSYEQYFGPGTRLTVT.

The chain joins TRBV6-5 to TRBJ2-2; no DNA is available, so the TRBD2 call from TCRdb remains unchecked. CDR1 and CDR2 from the germline V gene are MNHEY and SVGAGI. There are 16 residues in the CDR3. CDR3 in amino acids: CASSAGLAGYTGELFF.

The CDR3 is CASSQAPGTGSNGYTF. V and J are TRBV4-3 and TRBJ1-2; TCRdb's assignment of TRBD1 cannot be checked, as there is no DNA. Germline-derived CDR1 and CDR2 are LGHNA and YSLEER. The CDR3 runs to 16 residues.

The chain combines TRBV29-1 with TRBJ2-7; TCRdb returns TRBD2, unconfirmable since there is no DNA. CDR1 and CDR2 (germline): SQVTM, ANQGSEA. This CDR3 is built from 13 residues. CDR3 sequence reads: CSVEPSGTYEQYF.